The rows below give T cell receptor beta chains drawn from one sample of a study of cytomegalovirus exposure and HLA in healthy donors. The repertoire was sequenced with immunoSEQ multiplex PCR; TCRdb's copy has only in-frame clones and lacks some. The sample totals about 52,000 clones; its top ten clones hold roughly an eighth. Input material: PBMCs. The receptors here all came from an older woman in good health and CMV-seropositive. Each CDR3 is given without its conserved first and last residue.

V gene	CDR3 protein
TRBV6-5	ASRPGQGAVAEQF
TRBV5-6	ASSTSGGNGYT
TRBV10-3	AISRTSGGGNTGELF
TRBV25-1	ASSEYTVYEQY
TRBV18	ASSPAQGAYGYT
TRBV4-1	ASSKTGSGTSGFSSDNEQF
TRBV5-8	ASSLVLEAF
TRBV11-3	ASSLALTGTYEQY
TRBV19	ASSISWPDTGGNQPQH
TRBV7-2	ASSPGLAGGDTQY
TRBV5-5	ASSLGDRGNKHNEQF
TRBV9	ASSVVRVTEAF
TRBV19	ASSIDRDSYEQY
TRBV18	ASSPTRDSNQPQH
TRBV5-4	ASSSSGTDSYEQY
TRBV6-5	ASSPQRGDTGELF
TRBV18	ASSPDYGYT
TRBV6-5	ASSYDRTGGNQPQH
TRBV18	ASSKVQGDYGYT
TRBV6-6	ASSLQLTDTQY
TRBV29-1	SARTGDGYT
TRBV6-5	ASSYSRSPLH
TRBV6-6	ASSYTSGGAETQY
TRBV19	ASSPWTGKNIQY
TRBV6-6	ASSRSGNQETQY
TRBV9	ASSLRPSDSQGDTQY
TRBV6-5	ASSPSQGANSPLH
TRBV5-1	ASNPGQGNSPLH
TRBV18	ASSPGRTGPSEQY
TRBV18	ASSERGGGTDTQY
TRBV18	ASSRPGTGGNGEAF
TRBV11-3	ASSSRTSGRANNEQF
TRBV7-9	ASSATSGGLGTGELF
TRBV13	ASSVQDTEAF
TRBV7-9	ADGQGLVGELF
TRBV7-8	ASSSSGLPSYEQY
TRBV12-5	ASGLGQGEANYGYT
TRBV4-3	ASSHLGQGHSGANVLT
TRBV7-9	ASSPSHEQF
TRBV5-6	ASGGAPNNEQF
TRBV10-3	AIRVDSMAYGYT
TRBV7-9	ASSLGQANTDEQY
TRBV18	ASSPLQSTDTQY
TRBV29-1	SVQTGTGSNEKLF
TRBV5-1	ASSSRNTEAF
TRBV9	ASSVAGGTGTGELF
TRBV5-6	ASRLGGESWEDTQY
TRBV9	ASSVAGVEYEQY
TRBV4-1	ASSQILKAGQADIYEQY
TRBV4-2	ASSQGGISNYGYT
TRBV6-1	ASSVQGSATEAF
TRBV6-5	ASSYSSVVSSYEQY